Listed here are 23 T cell receptor beta chains from one sample, sequenced in a study of technical replicates of blood from a few donors. Sequencing was performed with immunoSEQ multiplex PCR; in TCRdb, only in-frame clones are kept and a portion is missing. The repertoire consists of some 67,000 clones, with 95% to 98% occurring once and the leading ten covering around 0.15%. The sequencing input was T cells isolated from PBMCs. The receptors shown here come from a human donor in good health.

V is TRBV29-1 and J is TRBJ2-3; 12 positions match TRBD2. The CDR3 contains 15 residues. Germline V gives CDR1 SQVTM, CDR2 ANQGSEA. The V segment lost 6 bases and the J segment 6 bases; nucleotides outside the gene matches: 10. The CDR3: CSVPGLAGPWDTQYF. Here the CDR3 DNA reads TGCAGCGTGCCAGGACTAGCGGGACCGTGGGATACGCAGTATTTT.

V is TRBV28 and J is TRBJ2-7; the match to TRBD2 covers 8 bases. This CDR3 region has 17 residues. V dropped 4 bases and J dropped 2; count of bases not matched to a gene: 13. Looked up from germline, CDR1 is MDHEN and CDR2 is SYDVKM. The DNA of the CDR3 is TGTGCCAGCAGTTCCGGGACTAGGTATTCCTCGACCTACGAGCAGTACTTC. Its protein is CASSSGTRYSSTYEQYF.

The genes are TRBV2 and TRBJ2-4, with D maybe TRBD1 (5 bases). The CDR3 is 11 residues long. Germline V gene lookup returns CDR1 SNHLY and CDR2 FYNNEI. V was cut by 8 bases and J by 6 bases, with 8 bases left in between. The CDR3 bases are TGTGCCAGCGGGGCCTTAAACATTCAGTACTTC. Translating it yields CASGALNIQYF.

J is TRBJ2-7 and V is TRBV19, with D unclear. The ends were cut back, 4 bases at V and 2 bases at J, with 6 bases in the middle. This CDR3 is 12 amino acids long. Germline loops: CDR1 LNHDA, CDR2 SQIVND (reference sequence). The CDR3 reads CASSNTTYEQYF. In DNA form, the CDR3 reads TGTGCCAGTAGTAACACCACCTACGAGCAGTACTTC.

This chain joins TRBV25-1 and TRBJ1-5, with 10 bases fitting TRBD1. The germline CDR1 and CDR2 sequences are MGHDK and SYGVNS. The CDR3 has 14 amino acids. The V segment lost 4 bases and the J segment 4 bases; nucleotides outside the gene matches: 1. The CDR3 is CASSAGQGNQPQHF. CDR3 nucleotide sequence: TGTGCCAGCAGTGCGGGACAGGGGAATCAGCCCCAGCATTTT. The entire variable domain, with the rest obtained from reference TRBV25-1 and TRBJ1-5, is as follows: EADIYQTPRYLVIGTGKKITLECSQTMGHDKMYWYQQDPGMELHLIHYSYGVNSTEKGDLSSESTVSRIRTEHFPLTLESARPSHTSQYLCASSAGQGNQPQHFGDGTRLSIL.

The CDR3 DNA reads as TGCGCCAGCAGCTCGCCGGGACAGGGTCCCGTGGACACTGAAGCTTTCTTT. This encodes CASSSPGQGPVDTEAFF. This chain connects TRBV5-1 to TRBJ1-1; 9 bases agree with TRBD1. Trimming cost V 3 bases and J 3 bases; bases outside gene matches: 12. Germline V lookup: CDR1 SGHRS, CDR2 YFSETQ. There are 17 residues in the CDR3.

A remark on this clone: This same CDR3 is encoded by further DNA sequences in the sample. The V and J genes are TRBV5-1 and TRBJ2-3; 7 nucleotides align to TRBD2. Trimming took 4 bases from V and 1 from J; bases not matched to a gene: 3. Germline CDR1 SGHRS, CDR2 YFSETQ. The CDR3 has 14 residues. The DNA of the CDR3 is TGCGCCAGCAGCACCACTAGCGGCACAGATACGCAGTATTTT. Translation gives CASSTTSGTDTQYF.

V and J are TRBV5-1 and TRBJ1-1; the D gene is possibly TRBD1 (6 bases). V lost 7 bases, J lost 8 bases, and 21 bases lay in between. Germline V lookup: CDR1 SGHRS, CDR2 YFSETQ. The CDR3 sequence is 14 residues long. The chain's CDR3 is CASLDPTGTDEAFF. The DNA of the CDR3 is TGCGCCAGCCTCGACCCCACAGGGACCGACGAAGCTTTCTTT. The whole variable domain, remainder taken from reference TRBV5-1 and TRBJ1-1, is KAGVTQTPRYLIKTRGQQVTLSCSPISGHRSVSWYQQTPGQGLQFLFEYFSETQRNKGNFPGRFSGRQFSNSRSEMNVSTLELGDSALYLCASLDPTGTDEAFFGQGTRLTVV.

The chain carries TRBV11-2 and TRBJ1-3; D is ambiguous. V lost 1 base to trimming and J lost 3 bases, with 7 bases between them. The V gene's germline CDR1 is SGHAT and CDR2 FQNNGV. The CDR3 consists of 14 residues. CDR3 DNA sequence: TGTGCCAGCAGCTTAGGCACGGGTGGAAACACCATATATTTT. This translates into CASSLGTGGNTIYF.

CDR3 region: CASSEWGTGLNQPQHF. The CDR3 DNA sequence: TGTGCCAGCAGTGAATGGGGGACAGGCCTCAATCAGCCCCAGCATTTT. V is TRBV6-1 and J is TRBJ1-5; 8 nucleotides align to TRBD1. This CDR3 spans 16 amino acids. V was pared by 2 bases and J by 3 bases, with 6 bases of the junction left unmatched. Germline assignment: CDR1 MNHNS and CDR2 SASEGT.

The chain couples TRBV28 to TRBJ2-7; 9 nucleotides align to TRBD2. Unmatched junction bases numbered 2, after V lost 3 bases and J lost 2 bases. In germline, CDR1 is MDHEN, CDR2 SYDVKM. This CDR3 is built from 14 residues. This CDR3 reads CASSFPSGTYEQYF. The CDR3, as DNA: TGTGCCAGCAGTTTCCCTAGCGGGACCTACGAGCAGTACTTC.

Here the CDR3 DNA reads TGTGCCAGCAGCGTAGGCCTGCAGAACAATGAGCAGTTCTTC. It specifies CASSVGLQNNEQFF. J is TRBJ2-1 and V is TRBV9; D call uncertain. With 0 bases removed from V and 5 bases from J, the gap between germline ends came to 9 bases. This CDR3 contains 14 residues. In germline, CDR1 is SGDLS, CDR2 YYNGEE. Using reference TRBV9 and TRBJ2-1 for the parts outside the CDR3, the full variable domain is DSGVTQTPKHLITATGQRVTLRCSPRSGDLSVYWYQQSLDQGLQFLIQYYNGEERAKGNILERFSAQQFPDLHSELNLSSLELGDSALYFCASSVGLQNNEQFFGPGTRLTVL.

This chain joins TRBV12-2 and TRBJ2-7; the listed D gene, TRBD2, was not tested against the DNA. TRBV12-2 is assigned pseudogene status. This CDR3 contains 18 residues. The CDR3 loop is CASPISGDTSGTNYEQYF. Written as DNA, the CDR3 is TGTGCAAGTCCCATCTCAGGGGACACTAGCGGGACGAACTACGAGCAGTACTTC.

The chain employs TRBV5-6 and TRBJ2-5, with D possibly matching TRBD1 (6 bases). Germline V gene lookup returns CDR1 SGHDT and CDR2 YYEEEE. This CDR3 comprises 14 residues. V was shortened by 0 bases and J by 2 bases, with 8 bases between the two germline ends. The CDR3 region has the DNA TGTGCCAGCAGCTTGGCAGGGGCTCAAGAGACCCAGTACTTC. Its protein is CASSLAGAQETQYF.

The chain combines TRBV5-6 with TRBJ2-3, with D possibly TRBD1 on 5 matching bases. The germline V and J ends were trimmed by 1 base and 2 bases, with 8 bases remaining between them. Germline V lookup: CDR1 SGHDT, CDR2 YYEEEE. The CDR3 extends over 14 amino acids. Written as DNA, the CDR3 is TGTGCCAGCAGCTTGACAGGAGCCACAGATACGCAGTATTTT. As protein: CASSLTGATDTQYF.

This clone was recorded only once. This chain links TRBV19 with TRBJ2-7, with unresolved D. Trimming took 3 bases from V and 3 from J, leaving 6 bases between them. Germline V gives CDR1 LNHDA, CDR2 SQIVND (reference sequence). The CDR3 has 12 residues. The CDR3 DNA is TGTGCCAGTAGTATCTCGGGCTACGAGCAGTACTTC. This encodes CASSISGYEQYF. Supplemented by reference TRBV19 and TRBJ2-7, the full variable domain reads DGGITQSPKYLFRKEGQNVTLSCEQNLNHDAMYWYRQDPGQGLRLIYYSQIVNDFQKGDIAEGYSVSREKKESFPLTVTSAQKNPTAFYLCASSISGYEQYFGPGTRLTVT.

The chain employs TRBV11-2 and TRBJ2-1; 7 nucleotides align to TRBD1. This CDR3 has 14 amino acids. V trimming: 2 bases; J trimming: 6 bases; junction bases outside the gene matches: 4. Germline assignment: CDR1 SGHAT and CDR2 FQNNGV. Here the CDR3 reads CASSLTSGGNEQFF. The CDR3 bases are TGTGCCAGCAGCTTAACGTCAGGGGGCAATGAGCAGTTCTTC.

The chain has TRBV5-6 and TRBJ2-7; 11 nucleotides match TRBD2. V shed 3 bases and J 1 base; nucleotides not matched to a gene: 3. Germline loops: CDR1 SGHDT, CDR2 YYEEEE. There are 15 residues in the CDR3. CDR3 sequence: CASSWGLAASYEQYF. The CDR3 DNA reads as TGTGCCAGCAGCTGGGGACTAGCGGCGTCCTACGAGCAGTACTTC. The whole variable domain, remainder taken from reference TRBV5-6 and TRBJ2-7, is DAGVTQSPTHLIKTRGQQVTLRCSPKSGHDTVSWYQQALGQGPQFIFQYYEEEERQRGNFPDRFSGHQFPNYSSELNVNALLLGDSALYLCASSWGLAASYEQYFGPGTRLTVT.

V is TRBV30 and J is TRBJ2-7; TRBD1 matches 9 bases. The germline V gene has CDR1 GTSNPN and CDR2 SVGIG (reference sequence). Unmatched junction bases numbered 9, after V lost 3 bases and J lost 6 bases. This CDR3 comprises 14 residues. CDR3 sequence reads: CAWSAGTGLFEQYF. The CDR3 DNA reads as TGTGCCTGGAGCGCCGGGACAGGGCTTTTCGAGCAGTACTTC.

This chain joins TRBV11-3 and TRBJ1-2; the D gene is possibly TRBD1 (6 bases). CDR3 length: 11 amino acids. CDR1 and CDR2 from the germline V gene are SGHNT and YENEEA. V was trimmed by 4 bases and J by 13 bases, leaving 13 bases between them. The CDR3 DNA follows: TGTGCCAGCAGCTCAGGACAGTTTCTCACCTTC. This codes for CASSSGQFLTF.

The chain carries TRBV30 and TRBJ2-7; TRBD2 agrees at 12 bases. Per the germline V gene, CDR1 is GTSNPN and CDR2 is SVGIG (reference sequence). This CDR3 contains 18 residues. Unmatched junction bases numbered 13, after V lost 2 bases and J lost 2 bases. The CDR3 bases are TGTGCCTGGAGTCGACTAGCGGGGGACATCTCCCGCACCTACGAGCAGTACTTC. This gives the protein CAWSRLAGDISRTYEQYF.

V is TRBV25-1 and J is TRBJ1-2; TRBD1 agrees at 8 bases. Losses at the gene ends were 2 bases for V and 7 bases for J; bases not matched to a gene: 3. Germline V CDR1 and CDR2: MGHDK, SYGVNS. The length of the CDR3 is 13 residues. In DNA form, the CDR3 reads TGTGCCAGCAGTGAAGCCGGGACAGGTGGCTACACCTTC. It translates to CASSEAGTGGYTF.

This chain links TRBV9 with TRBJ2-1; 11 bases map to TRBD2. The CDR3 extends over 18 amino acids. The V and J ends lost 4 bases and 6 bases, in that order; junction bases with no gene match: 15. From germline, CDR1 is SGDLS and CDR2 YYNGEE. The CDR3 reads CASSPGTVTSGSPNEQFF. CDR3 DNA sequence: TGTGCCAGCAGCCCGGGGACGGTTACTAGCGGGAGCCCCAATGAGCAGTTCTTC.